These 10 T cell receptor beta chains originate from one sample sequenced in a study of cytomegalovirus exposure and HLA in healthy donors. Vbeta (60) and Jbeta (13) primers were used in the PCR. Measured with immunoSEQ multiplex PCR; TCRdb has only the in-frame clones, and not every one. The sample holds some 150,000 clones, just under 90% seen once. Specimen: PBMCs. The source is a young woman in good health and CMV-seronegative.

The CDR3 is CASSVTSGSGPRTDTQYF. The DNA of the CDR3 is TGTGCCAGCAGCGTTACTAGCGGGAGTGGACCCCGTACAGATACGCAGTATTTT. This sequence joins TRBV11-1 and TRBJ2-3, with 11 bases identical to TRBD2. V was clipped by 5 bases and J by 3 bases; unmatched bases: 13. Germline CDR1 is SGHAT and CDR2 is FQDESV (reference sequence). This CDR3 region has 18 residues. Full variable domain (remainder filled in from reference TRBV11-1 and TRBJ2-3): EAEVAQSPRYKITEKSQAVAFWCDPISGHATLYWYRQILGQGPELLVQFQDESVVDDSQLPKDRFSAERLKGVDSTLKIQPAELGDSAMYLCASSVTSGSGPRTDTQYFGPGTRLTVL.

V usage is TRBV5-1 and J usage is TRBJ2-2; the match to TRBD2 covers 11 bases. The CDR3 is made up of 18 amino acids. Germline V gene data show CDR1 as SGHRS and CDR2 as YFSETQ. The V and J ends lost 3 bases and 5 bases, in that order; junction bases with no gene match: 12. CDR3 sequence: CASSYSYLAGGGTGELFF. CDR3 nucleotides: TGCGCCAGCAGCTATTCCTACCTAGCGGGGGGCGGAACCGGGGAGCTGTTTTTT.

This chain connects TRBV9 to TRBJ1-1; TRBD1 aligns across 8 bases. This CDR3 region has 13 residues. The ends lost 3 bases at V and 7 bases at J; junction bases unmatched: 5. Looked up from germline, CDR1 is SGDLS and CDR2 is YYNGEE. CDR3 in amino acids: CASSAGGRGEAFF. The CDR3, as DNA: TGTGCCAGCAGCGCAGGGGGCAGGGGTGAAGCTTTCTTT.

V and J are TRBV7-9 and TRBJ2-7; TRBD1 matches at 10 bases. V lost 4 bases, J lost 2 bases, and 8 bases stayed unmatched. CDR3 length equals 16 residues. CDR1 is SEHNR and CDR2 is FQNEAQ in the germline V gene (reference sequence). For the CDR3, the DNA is TGTGCCAGCAGCTCAAGGTCGGACAGGGGGACCTACGAGCAGTACTTC. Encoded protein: CASSSRSDRGTYEQYF. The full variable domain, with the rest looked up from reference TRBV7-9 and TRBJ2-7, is DTGVSQNPRHKITKRGQNVTFRCDPISEHNRLYWYRQTLGQGPEFLTYFQNEAQLEKSRLLSDRFSAERPKGSFSTLEIQRTEQGDSAMYLCASSSRSDRGTYEQYFGPGTRLTVT.

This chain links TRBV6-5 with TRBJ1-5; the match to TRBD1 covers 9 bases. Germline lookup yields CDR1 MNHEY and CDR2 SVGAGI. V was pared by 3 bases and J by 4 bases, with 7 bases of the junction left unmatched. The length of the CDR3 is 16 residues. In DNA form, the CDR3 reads TGTGCCAGCAGTTATCCCCTGGACAGGGGAAATCAGCCCCAGCATTTT. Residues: CASSYPLDRGNQPQHF.

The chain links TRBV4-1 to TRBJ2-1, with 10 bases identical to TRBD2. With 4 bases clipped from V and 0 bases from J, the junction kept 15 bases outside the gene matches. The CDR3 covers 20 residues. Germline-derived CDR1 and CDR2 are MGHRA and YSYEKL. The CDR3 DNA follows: TGCGCCAGCAGCCGACTGTCGCCTAGCGGGGGCCAGCACTCCTACAATGAGCAGTTCTTC. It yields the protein CASSRLSPSGGQHSYNEQFF.

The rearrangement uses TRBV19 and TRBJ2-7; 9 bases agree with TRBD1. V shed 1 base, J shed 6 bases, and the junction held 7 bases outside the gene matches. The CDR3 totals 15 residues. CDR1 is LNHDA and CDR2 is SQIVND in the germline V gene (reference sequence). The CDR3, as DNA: TGTGCCAGTAGTATAGTCGGGGACAGGGACTTCGAGCAGTACTTC. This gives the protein CASSIVGDRDFEQYF.

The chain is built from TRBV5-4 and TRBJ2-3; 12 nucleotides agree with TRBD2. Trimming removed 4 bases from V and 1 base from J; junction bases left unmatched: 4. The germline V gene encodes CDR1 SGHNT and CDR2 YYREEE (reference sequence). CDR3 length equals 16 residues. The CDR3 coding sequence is TGTGCCAGCAGCAAAGGGACTAGCGGGCGCACAGATACGCAGTATTTT. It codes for CASSKGTSGRTDTQYF. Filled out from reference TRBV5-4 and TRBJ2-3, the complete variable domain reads ETGVTQSPTHLIKTRGQQVTLRCSSQSGHNTVSWYQQALGQGPQFIFQYYREEENGRGNFPPRFSGLQFPNYSSELNVNALELDDSALYLCASSKGTSGRTDTQYFGPGTRLTVL.

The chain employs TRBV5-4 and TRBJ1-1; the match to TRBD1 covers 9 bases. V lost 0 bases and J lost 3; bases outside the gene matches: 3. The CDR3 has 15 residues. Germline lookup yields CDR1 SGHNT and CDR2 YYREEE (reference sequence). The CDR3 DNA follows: TGTGCCAGCAGCTTGGTCGGGACAGGGTACACTGAAGCTTTCTTT. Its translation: CASSLVGTGYTEAFF. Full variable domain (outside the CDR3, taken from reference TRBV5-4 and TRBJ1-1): ETGVTQSPTHLIKTRGQQVTLRCSSQSGHNTVSWYQQALGQGPQFIFQYYREEENGRGNFPPRFSGLQFPNYSSELNVNALELDDSALYLCASSLVGTGYTEAFFGQGTRLTVV.

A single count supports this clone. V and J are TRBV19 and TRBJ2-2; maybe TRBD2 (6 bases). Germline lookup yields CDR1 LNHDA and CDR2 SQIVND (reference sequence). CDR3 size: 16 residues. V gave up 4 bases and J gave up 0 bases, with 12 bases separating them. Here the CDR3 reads CASSTWTTSNTGELFF. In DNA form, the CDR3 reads TGTGCCAGTAGTACTTGGACTACCTCGAACACCGGGGAGCTGTTTTTT.